The rows below give T cell receptor beta chains drawn from one sample of a study of blood T cell repertoires in COVID-19. The repertoire was sequenced with immunoSEQ multiplex PCR; TCRdb's copy has only in-frame clones and lacks some. This sample has 150,000 to 250,000 clones, with around 81% found just once. Sequenced input: PBMCs or T cells enriched from blood (not recorded which). Source of these receptors: a man aged 35 to 55 who had recovered from COVID-19. Each CDR3 is given with its conserved first and last residue. The D gene is left open where the match is weak. Clone size appears in some rows only: once, few, many, or a class for an expanded clone.

TRBJ1-5	TRBV7-9	once	.	TGTGCCAGCAGCATCGAGTGGAATCAGCCCCAGCATTTT	CASSIEWNQPQHF
TRBJ1-1	TRBV18	.	.	TGTGCCAGCACCGCAGGGCCAACAATGAACACTGAAGCTTTCTTT	CASTAGPTMNTEAFF
TRBJ1-1	TRBV12-3/TRBV12-4	.	.	TGTGCCAGCAGTTTTGCAGGGTTCACTGAAGCTTTCTTT	CASSFAGFTEAFF
TRBJ2-5	TRBV5-1	.	TRBD1	TGCGCCAGCAGCTTGGGGGGCAGGGGGCGCCGAGAGACCCAGTACTTC	CASSLGGRGRRETQYF
TRBJ1-6	TRBV4-1	.	.	TGCGCCAGCAGCCAAGAGGGACTCGTAGGCTATTCACCCCTCCACTTT	CASSQEGLVGYSPLHF
TRBJ1-5	TRBV6-5	.	.	TGTGCCAGCAGTTTTGACAGGAAACAGCCCCAGCATTTT	CASSFDRKQPQHF
TRBJ2-7	TRBV10-2	.	TRBD1	TGCGCCAGCAGAAGACAGGGGGCCTACGAGCAGTACTTC	CASRRQGAYEQYF
TRBJ2-7	TRBV1	.	.	TGCACCAGCAGCCAAGTGAAGCGTCGCCGCGAGCAGTACTTC	CTSSQVKRRREQYF
TRBJ2-1	TRBV6-5	.	.	TGTGCCAGCAACCAAGGGGGGGTTCATGAGCAGTTCTTC	CASNQGGVHEQFF
TRBJ1-6	TRBV25-1	.	TRBD1	TGTGCCAGCAGTGATCCGGGACAGAGGGCACCCCTCCACTTT	CASSDPGQRAPLHF
TRBJ1-1	TRBV6-5	.	.	TGTGCCAGCAGCCGGACAGTGAACACTGAAGCTTTCTTT	CASSRTVNTEAFF
TRBJ1-1	TRBV6-5	few	.	TGTGCCAGCAGCTTCAATACGGGGACTGAAGCTTTCTTT	CASSFNTGTEAFF
TRBJ2-2	TRBV7-2	.	TRBD2	TGTGCCAGCAGCTTAATAGCGGGGGATAGAACCGGGGAGCTGTTTTTT	CASSLIAGDRTGELFF
TRBJ2-5	TRBV4-2	.	TRBD2	TGTGCCAGCAGCCAAGCAACAACCGGGGGGGACGAGACCCAGTACTTC	CASSQATTGGDETQYF